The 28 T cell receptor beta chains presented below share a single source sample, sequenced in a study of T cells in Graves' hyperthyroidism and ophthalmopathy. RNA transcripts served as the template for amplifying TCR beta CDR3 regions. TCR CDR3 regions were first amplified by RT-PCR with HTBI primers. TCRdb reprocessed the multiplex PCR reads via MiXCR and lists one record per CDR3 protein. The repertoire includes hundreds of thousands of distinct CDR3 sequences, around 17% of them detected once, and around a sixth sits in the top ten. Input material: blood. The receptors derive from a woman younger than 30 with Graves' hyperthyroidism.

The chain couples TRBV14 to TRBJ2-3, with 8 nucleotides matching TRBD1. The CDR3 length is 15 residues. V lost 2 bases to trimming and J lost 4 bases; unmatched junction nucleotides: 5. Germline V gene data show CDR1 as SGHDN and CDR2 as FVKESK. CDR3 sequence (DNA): TGTGCCAGCAGCCAACTAGGACAGGGCCCAGATACGCAGTATTTT. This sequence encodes CASSQLGQGPDTQYF.

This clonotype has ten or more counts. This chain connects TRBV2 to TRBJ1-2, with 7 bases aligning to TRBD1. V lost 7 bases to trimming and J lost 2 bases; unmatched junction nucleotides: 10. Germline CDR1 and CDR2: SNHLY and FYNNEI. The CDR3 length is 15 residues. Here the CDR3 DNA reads TGTGCCAGCACTCCGGGTTTAGGGGGCAACTATGGCTACACCTTC. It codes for CASTPGLGGNYGYTF.

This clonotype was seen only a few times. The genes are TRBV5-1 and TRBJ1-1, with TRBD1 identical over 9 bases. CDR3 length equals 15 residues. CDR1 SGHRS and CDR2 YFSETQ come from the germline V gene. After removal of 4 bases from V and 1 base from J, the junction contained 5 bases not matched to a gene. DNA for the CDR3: TGCGCCAGCAGCGTGGGGACAGGGCGGAACACTGAAGCTTTCTTT. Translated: CASSVGTGRNTEAFF.

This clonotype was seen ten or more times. The DNA of the CDR3 is TGTGCCAGCAGTAACTCCGGACAGGCGAACTACGAGCAGTACTTC. Translated: CASSNSGQANYEQYF. The rearrangement joins TRBV28 to TRBJ2-7; 7 nucleotides match TRBD1. CDR3 size: 15 residues. Germline values: CDR1 MDHEN, CDR2 SYDVKM. After removal of 5 bases from V and 3 bases from J, the junction contained 10 bases not matched to a gene.

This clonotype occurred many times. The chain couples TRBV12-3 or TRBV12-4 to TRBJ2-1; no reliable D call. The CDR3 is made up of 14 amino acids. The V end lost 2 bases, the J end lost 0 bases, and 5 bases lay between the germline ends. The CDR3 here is CASSLMSSYNEQFF. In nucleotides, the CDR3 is TGTGCCAGCAGTTTAATGAGCTCCTACAATGAGCAGTTCTTC.

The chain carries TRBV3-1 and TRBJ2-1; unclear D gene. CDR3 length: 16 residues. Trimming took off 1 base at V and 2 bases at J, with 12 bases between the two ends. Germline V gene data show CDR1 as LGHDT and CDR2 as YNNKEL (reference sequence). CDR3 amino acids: CASSQGAGRTYNEQFF. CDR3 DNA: TGTGCCAGCAGCCAAGGGGCAGGTAGAACCTACAATGAGCAGTTCTTC.

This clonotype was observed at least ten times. In DNA, the CDR3 is TGTGCCATCAGTGAGTCTTTACAGGGTCTAGGTCGGGCTTTCTTT. Translation: CAISESLQGLGRAFF. The chain combines TRBV10-3 with TRBJ1-1; D might be TRBD1 (6 bases). V lost 0 bases, J lost 11 bases, and 19 bases lay in between. Germline CDR1 ENHRY, CDR2 SYGVKD. The CDR3 is 15 amino acids.

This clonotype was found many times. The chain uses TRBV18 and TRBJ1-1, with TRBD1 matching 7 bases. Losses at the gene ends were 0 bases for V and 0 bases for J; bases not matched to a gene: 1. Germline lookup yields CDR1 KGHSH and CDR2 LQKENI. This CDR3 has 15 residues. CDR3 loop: CASSPPTGLNTEAFF. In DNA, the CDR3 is TGTGCCAGCTCACCACCGACAGGGCTGAACACTGAAGCTTTCTTT.

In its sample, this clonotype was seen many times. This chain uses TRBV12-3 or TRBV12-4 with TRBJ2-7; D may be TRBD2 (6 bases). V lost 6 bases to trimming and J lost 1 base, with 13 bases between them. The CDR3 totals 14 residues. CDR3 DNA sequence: TGTGCCAGCAGAACTGGCGGGGCATCCTACGAGCAGTACTTC. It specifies CASRTGGASYEQYF.

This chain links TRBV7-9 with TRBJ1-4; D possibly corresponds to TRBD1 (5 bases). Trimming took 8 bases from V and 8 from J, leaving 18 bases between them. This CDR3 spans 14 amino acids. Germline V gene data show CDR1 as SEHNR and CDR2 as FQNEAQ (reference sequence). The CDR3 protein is CASSLPRRDEKLFF. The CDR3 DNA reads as TGTGCCAGCTCTCTGCCCCGGCGGGACGAAAAACTGTTTTTT.

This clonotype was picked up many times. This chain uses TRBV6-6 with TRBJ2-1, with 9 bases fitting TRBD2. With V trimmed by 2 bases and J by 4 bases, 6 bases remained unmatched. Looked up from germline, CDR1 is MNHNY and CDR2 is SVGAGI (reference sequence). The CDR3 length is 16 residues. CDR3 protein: CASSYVRLADYNEQFF. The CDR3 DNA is TGTGCCAGCAGTTACGTAAGACTAGCGGATTACAATGAGCAGTTCTTC.

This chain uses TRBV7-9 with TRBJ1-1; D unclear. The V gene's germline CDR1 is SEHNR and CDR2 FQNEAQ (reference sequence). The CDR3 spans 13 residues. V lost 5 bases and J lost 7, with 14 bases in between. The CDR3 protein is CASSLREGLEAFF. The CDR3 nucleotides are TGTGCCAGCAGCCTCCGGGAGGGCCTTGAAGCTTTCTTT.

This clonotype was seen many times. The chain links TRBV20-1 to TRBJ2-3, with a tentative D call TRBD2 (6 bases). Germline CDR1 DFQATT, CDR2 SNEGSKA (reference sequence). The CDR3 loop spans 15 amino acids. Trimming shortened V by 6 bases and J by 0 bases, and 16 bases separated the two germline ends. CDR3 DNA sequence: TGCAGTGCCCGACGGGAGAGTAAAAGCACAGATACGCAGTATTTT. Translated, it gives CSARRESKSTDTQYF.

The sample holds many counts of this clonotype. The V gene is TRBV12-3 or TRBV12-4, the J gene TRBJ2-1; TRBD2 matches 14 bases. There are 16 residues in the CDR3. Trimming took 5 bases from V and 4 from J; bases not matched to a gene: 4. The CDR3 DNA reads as TGTGCCAGCAGTATGGGACTAGCGGGAGTATACAATGAGCAGTTCTTC. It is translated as CASSMGLAGVYNEQFF.

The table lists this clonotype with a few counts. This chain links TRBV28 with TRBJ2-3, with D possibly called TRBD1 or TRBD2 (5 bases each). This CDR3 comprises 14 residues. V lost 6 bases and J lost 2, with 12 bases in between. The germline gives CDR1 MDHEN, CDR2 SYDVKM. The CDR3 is CASRGDHFTDTQYF. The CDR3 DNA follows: TGTGCCAGCAGGGGGGATCACTTCACAGATACGCAGTATTTT.

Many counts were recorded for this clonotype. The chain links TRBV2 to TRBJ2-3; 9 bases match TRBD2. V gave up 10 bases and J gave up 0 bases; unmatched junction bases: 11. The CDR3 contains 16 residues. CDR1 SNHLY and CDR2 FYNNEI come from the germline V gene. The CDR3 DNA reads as TGTGCCATCACCCAGATAGCGGGAGCAAGCACAGATACGCAGTATTTT. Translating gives CAITQIAGASTDTQYF.

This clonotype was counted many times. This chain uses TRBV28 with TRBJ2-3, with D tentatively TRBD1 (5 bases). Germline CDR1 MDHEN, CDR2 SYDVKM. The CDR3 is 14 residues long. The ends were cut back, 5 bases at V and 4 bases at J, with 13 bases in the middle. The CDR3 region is CASSPTGSADTQYF. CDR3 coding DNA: TGTGCCAGCAGTCCCACAGGAAGCGCAGATACGCAGTATTTT.

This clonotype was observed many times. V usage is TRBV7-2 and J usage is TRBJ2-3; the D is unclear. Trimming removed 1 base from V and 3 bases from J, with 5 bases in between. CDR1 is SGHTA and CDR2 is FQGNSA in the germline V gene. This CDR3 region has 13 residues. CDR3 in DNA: TGTGCCAGCAGCTTAGAAGGGACAGATACGCAGTATTTT. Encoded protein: CASSLEGTDTQYF.

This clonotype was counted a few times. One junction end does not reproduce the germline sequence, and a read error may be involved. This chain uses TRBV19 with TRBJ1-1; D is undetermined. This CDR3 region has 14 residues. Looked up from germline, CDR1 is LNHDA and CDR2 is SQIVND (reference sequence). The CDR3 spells CASSLDNQNTEAFF. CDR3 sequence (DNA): TGTGCCAGTAGTCTAGACAACCAGAACACTGAAGCTTTCTTT.

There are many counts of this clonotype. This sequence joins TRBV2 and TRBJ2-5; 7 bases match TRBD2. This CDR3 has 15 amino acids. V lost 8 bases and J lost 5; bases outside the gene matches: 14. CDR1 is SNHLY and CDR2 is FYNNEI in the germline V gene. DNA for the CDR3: TGTGCCAGCGGTTCCCTCTCAGGGAGGGGTGAGACCCAGTACTTC. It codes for CASGSLSGRGETQYF.

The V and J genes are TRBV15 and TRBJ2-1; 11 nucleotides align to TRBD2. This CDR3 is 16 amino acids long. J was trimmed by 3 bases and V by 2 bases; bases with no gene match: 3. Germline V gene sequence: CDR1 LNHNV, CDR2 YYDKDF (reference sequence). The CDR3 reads CATSRPGLADYNEQFF. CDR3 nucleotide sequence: TGTGCCACCAGCAGACCGGGACTAGCGGACTACAATGAGCAGTTCTTC.

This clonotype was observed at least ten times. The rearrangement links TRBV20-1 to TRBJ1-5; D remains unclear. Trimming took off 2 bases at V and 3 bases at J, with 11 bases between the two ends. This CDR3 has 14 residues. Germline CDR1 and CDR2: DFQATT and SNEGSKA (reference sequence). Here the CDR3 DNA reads TGCAGTGCTAGACCCACGGTACTCAATCAGCCCCAGCATTTT. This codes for CSARPTVLNQPQHF.

The CDR3 protein is CSARAGTAQETQYF. Here the CDR3 DNA reads TGCAGTGCTAGAGCCGGGACAGCACAAGAGACCCAGTACTTC. The V and J genes are TRBV20-1 and TRBJ2-5, with TRBD1 matching over 7 bases. Germline V gene data show CDR1 as DFQATT and CDR2 as SNEGSKA (reference sequence). The junction had 4 bases not matched to a gene; V was cut back by 1 base and J by 2 bases. The CDR3 spans 14 residues.

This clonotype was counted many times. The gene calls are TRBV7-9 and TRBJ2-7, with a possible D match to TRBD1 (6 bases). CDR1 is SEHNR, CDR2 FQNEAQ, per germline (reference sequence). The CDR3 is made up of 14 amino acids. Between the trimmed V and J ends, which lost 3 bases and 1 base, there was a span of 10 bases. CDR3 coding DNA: TGTGCCAGCAGCTTGACAGGAGAATCCTACGAGCAGTACTTC. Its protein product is CASSLTGESYEQYF. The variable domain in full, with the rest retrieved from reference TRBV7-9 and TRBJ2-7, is DTGVSQNPRHKITKRGQNVTFRCDPISEHNRLYWYRQTLGQGPEFLTYFQNEAQLEKSRLLSDRFSAERPKGSFSTLEIQRTEQGDSAMYLCASSLTGESYEQYFGPGTRLTVT.

This chain's CDR3 is CASSQSGQGSYEQYF. CDR3 coding DNA: TGCGCCAGCAGCCAGTCCGGACAGGGATCGTACGAGCAGTACTTC. The chain links TRBV5-1 to TRBJ2-7, with 8 positions matching TRBD1. The CDR3 loop spans 15 amino acids. Germline lookup yields CDR1 SGHRS and CDR2 YFSETQ. Germline trimming cut 4 bases from V and 4 bases from J; bases unmatched to any gene: 10.

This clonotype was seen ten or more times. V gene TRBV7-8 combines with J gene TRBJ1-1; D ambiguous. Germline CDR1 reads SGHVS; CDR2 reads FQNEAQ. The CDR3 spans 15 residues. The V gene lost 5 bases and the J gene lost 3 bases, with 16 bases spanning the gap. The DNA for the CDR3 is TGTGCCAGCAGCGCCATCCGGGTCTACTACACTGAAGCTTTCTTT. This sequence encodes CASSAIRVYYTEAFF.

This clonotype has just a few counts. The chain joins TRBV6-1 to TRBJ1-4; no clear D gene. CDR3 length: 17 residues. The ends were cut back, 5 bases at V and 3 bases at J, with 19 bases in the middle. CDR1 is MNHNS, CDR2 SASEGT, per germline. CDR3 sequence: CASSPDRRVESNEKLFF. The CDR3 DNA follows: TGTGCCAGCAGTCCCGACCGGAGGGTAGAATCTAATGAAAAACTGTTTTTT.

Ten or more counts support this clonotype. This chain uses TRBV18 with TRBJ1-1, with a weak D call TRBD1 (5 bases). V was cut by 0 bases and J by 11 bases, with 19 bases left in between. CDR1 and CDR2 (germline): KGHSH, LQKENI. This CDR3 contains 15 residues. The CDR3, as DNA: TGTGCCAGCTCACCACCATTTCTTAGGGGAAGGTGGGCTTTCTTT. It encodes CASSPPFLRGRWAFF.